These 10 T cell receptor beta chains originate from one sample sequenced in a study of cytotoxic CD8 clonotypes in ibrutinib-treated CLL. Repertoires were generated with immunoSEQ multiplex PCR, while TCRdb's copy carries only in-frame clones and drops some. The data hold some 130,000 clones, with approximately 85% observed a single time. The input for sequencing was PBMCs, taken after 24 months of ibrutinib treatment. These receptors all come from a human donor with chronic lymphocytic leukemia.

This clone occurred a few times. This rearrangement joins TRBV19 to TRBJ1-6; D is unclear. CDR3 length: 14 residues. The V end was cut by 7 bases, the J end by 0 bases, with 7 bases between. Germline V CDR1 and CDR2: LNHDA, SQIVND (reference sequence). The CDR3 reads CASIASSYNSPLHF. CDR3 in DNA: TGTGCCAGTATAGCCAGCTCCTATAATTCACCCCTCCACTTT.

This clone was found once. The gene calls are TRBV28 and TRBJ1-3; no definite D call. The CDR3 is 14 amino acids. V lost 6 bases and J lost 13, with 22 bases in between. CDR1 and CDR2 from the germline V gene are MDHEN and SYDVKM. The CDR3 region is CASSSRSLERGIYF. As DNA, the CDR3 is TGTGCCAGCAGCTCAAGGTCTCTGGAACGGGGAATATATTTT.

The chain employs TRBV7-2 and TRBJ1-1, with 9 bases aligning to TRBD1. Germline lookup yields CDR1 SGHTA and CDR2 FQGNSA. The CDR3 contains 17 residues. Unmatched junction bases numbered 14, after V lost 5 bases and J lost 4 bases. The CDR3 is CASSLRQGGAGGTEAFF. CDR3 coding DNA: TGTGCCAGCAGCCTACGACAGGGGGGGGCCGGCGGCACTGAAGCTTTCTTT. Combining the CDR3 with reference TRBV7-2 and TRBJ1-1 gives the whole variable domain GAGVSQSPSNKVTEKGKDVELRCDPISGHTALYWYRQSLGQGLEFLIYFQGNSAPDKSGLPSDRFSAERTGGSVSTLTIQRTQQEDSAVYLCASSLRQGGAGGTEAFFGQGTRLTVV.

The chain is built from TRBV28 and TRBJ1-2, with D tentatively TRBD1 (6 bases). Germline V gene data show CDR1 as MDHEN and CDR2 as SYDVKM. The V end lost 7 bases, the J end lost 5 bases, and 11 bases lay between the germline ends. The CDR3 has 12 residues. The CDR3 is CASTSGTYGYTF. The CDR3 DNA follows: TGTGCCAGCACCTCCGGGACATATGGCTACACCTTC.

This rearrangement joins TRBV29-1 to TRBJ2-3; 8 nucleotides match TRBD2. V dropped 6 bases and J dropped 2; count of bases not matched to a gene: 4. Germline V gene lookup returns CDR1 SQVTM and CDR2 ANQGSEA. The CDR3 extends over 13 amino acids. The DNA for the CDR3 is TGCAGCGTGGGAGCGGGAGACACAGATACGCAGTATTTT. It encodes CSVGAGDTDTQYF.

The chain has TRBV13 and TRBJ1-1; D gene ambiguous. The CDR3 covers 17 residues. Trimming left V 0 bases short and J 2 bases short, with 16 bases between. CDR1 is PRHDT, CDR2 FYEKMQ, per germline (reference sequence). The CDR3 sequence: CASSLGGAGDINTEAFF. The DNA for the CDR3 is TGTGCCAGCAGCTTAGGCGGTGCAGGAGATATCAACACTGAAGCTTTCTTT. The complete variable domain, with remaining parts taken from reference TRBV13 and TRBJ1-1, reads AAGVIQSPRHLIKEKRETATLKCYPIPRHDTVYWYQQGPGQDPQFLISFYEKMQSDKGSIPDRFSAQQFSDYHSELNMSSLELGDSALYFCASSLGGAGDINTEAFFGQGTRLTVV.

The chain combines TRBV19 with TRBJ2-5, with 7 nucleotides matching TRBD2. The germline gives CDR1 LNHDA, CDR2 SQIVND (reference sequence). This CDR3 contains 15 residues. The trim removed 7 bases at V and 4 bases at J, leaving 12 bases unmatched. The CDR3 protein is CASTRTGGGGETQYF. DNA for the CDR3: TGTGCCAGTACTAGGACTGGCGGGGGAGGAGAGACCCAGTACTTC. Full variable domain (missing parts from reference TRBV19 and TRBJ2-5): DGGITQSPKYLFRKEGQNVTLSCEQNLNHDAMYWYRQDPGQGLRLIYYSQIVNDFQKGDIAEGYSVSREKKESFPLTVTSAQKNPTAFYLCASTRTGGGGETQYFGPGTRLLVL.

J is TRBJ1-5 and V is TRBV28; unclear D gene. The CDR3 contains 15 residues. Germline CDR1 reads MDHEN; CDR2 reads SYDVKM. The V end was cut by 1 base, the J end by 0 bases, with 7 bases between. The CDR3 DNA follows: TGTGCCAGCAGTTTATCAATGGGTAGCAATCAGCCCCAGCATTTT. Translated: CASSLSMGSNQPQHF.

This sequence joins TRBV29-1 and TRBJ2-3; D is unresolved. CDR1 is SQVTM and CDR2 is ANQGSEA in the germline V gene. Trimming removed 1 base at V and 14 bases at J, with 19 bases between. The CDR3 has 13 residues. The CDR3 coding sequence is TGCAGCGTTGAAGTTTTCACCGACTTAGATCGGTATTTT. Translation: CSVEVFTDLDRYF.

V and J are TRBV7-8 and TRBJ1-3, with D unclear. CDR1 is SGHVS, CDR2 FQNEAQ, per germline. With 2 bases removed from V and 0 bases from J, the gap between germline ends came to 5 bases. CDR3 length: 14 amino acids. CDR3 amino acids: CASSLYSSGNTIYF. DNA for the CDR3: TGTGCCAGCAGCTTATACAGCTCTGGAAACACCATATATTTT.